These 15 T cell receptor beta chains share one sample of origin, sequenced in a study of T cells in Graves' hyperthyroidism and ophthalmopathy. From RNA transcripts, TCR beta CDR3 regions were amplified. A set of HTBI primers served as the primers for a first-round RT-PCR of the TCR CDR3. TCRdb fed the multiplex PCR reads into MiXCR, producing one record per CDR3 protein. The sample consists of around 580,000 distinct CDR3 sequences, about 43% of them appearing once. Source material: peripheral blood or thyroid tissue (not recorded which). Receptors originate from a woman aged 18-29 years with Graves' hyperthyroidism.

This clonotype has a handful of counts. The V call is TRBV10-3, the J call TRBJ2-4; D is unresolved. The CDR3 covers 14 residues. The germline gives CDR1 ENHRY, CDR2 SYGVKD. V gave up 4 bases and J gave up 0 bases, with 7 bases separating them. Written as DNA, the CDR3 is TGTGCCATCAGTGCTGGTGGAGCCAAAAACATTCAGTACTTC. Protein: CAISAGGAKNIQYF.

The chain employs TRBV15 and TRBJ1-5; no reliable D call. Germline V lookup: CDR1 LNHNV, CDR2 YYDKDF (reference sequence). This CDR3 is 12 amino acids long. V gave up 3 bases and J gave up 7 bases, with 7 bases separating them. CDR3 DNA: TGTGCCACCAGCAGTTTGGGGCAGCCCCAGCATTTT. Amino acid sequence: CATSSLGQPQHF.

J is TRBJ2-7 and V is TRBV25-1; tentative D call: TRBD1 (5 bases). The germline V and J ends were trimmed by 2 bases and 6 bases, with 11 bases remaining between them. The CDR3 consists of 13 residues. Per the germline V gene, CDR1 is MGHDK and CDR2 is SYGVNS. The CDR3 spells CASSEVGRLEQYF. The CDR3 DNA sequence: TGTGCCAGCAGTGAAGTGGGGCGACTCGAGCAGTACTTC.

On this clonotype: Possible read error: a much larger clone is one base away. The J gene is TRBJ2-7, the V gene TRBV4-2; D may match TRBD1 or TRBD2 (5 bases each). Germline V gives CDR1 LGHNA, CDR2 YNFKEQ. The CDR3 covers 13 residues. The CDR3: CASSQATDYEQHF. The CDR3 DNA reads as TGTGCCAGCAGCCAAGCGACAGACTACGAGCAGCACTTC.

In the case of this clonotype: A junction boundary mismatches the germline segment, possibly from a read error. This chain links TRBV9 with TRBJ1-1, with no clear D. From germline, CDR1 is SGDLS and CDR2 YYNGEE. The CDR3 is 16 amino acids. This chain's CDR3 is CDSSRITPWQNTEAFF. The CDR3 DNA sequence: TGTGACAGCAGCCGGATTACCCCGTGGCAGAACACTGAAGCTTTCTTT. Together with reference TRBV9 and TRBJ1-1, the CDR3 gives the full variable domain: DSGVTQTPKHLITATGQRVTLRCSPRSGDLSVYWYQQSLDQGLQFLIQYYNGEERAKGNILERFSAQQFPDLHSELNLSSLELGDSALYFCDSSRITPWQNTEAFFGQGTRLTVV.

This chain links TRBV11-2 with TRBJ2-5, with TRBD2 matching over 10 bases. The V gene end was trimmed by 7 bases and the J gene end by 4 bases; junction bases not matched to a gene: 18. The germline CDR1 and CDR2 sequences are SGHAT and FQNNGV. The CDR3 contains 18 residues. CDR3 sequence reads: CASTTKGLAGEQRETQYF. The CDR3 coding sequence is TGTGCCAGCACCACGAAAGGGCTAGCGGGAGAGCAGCGAGAGACCCAGTACTTC. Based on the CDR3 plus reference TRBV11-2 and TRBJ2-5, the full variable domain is EAGVAQSPRYKIIEKRQSVAFWCNPISGHATLYWYQQILGQGPKLLIQFQNNGVVDDSQLPKDRFSAERLKGVDSTLKIQPAKLEDSAVYLCASTTKGLAGEQRETQYFGPGTRLLVL.

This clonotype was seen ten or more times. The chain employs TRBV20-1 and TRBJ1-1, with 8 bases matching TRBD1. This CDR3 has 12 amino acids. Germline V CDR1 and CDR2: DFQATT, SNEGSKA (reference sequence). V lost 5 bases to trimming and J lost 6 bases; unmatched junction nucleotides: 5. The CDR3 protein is CSAPETGAEAFF. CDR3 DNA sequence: TGCAGTGCTCCGGAGACAGGGGCTGAAGCTTTCTTT.

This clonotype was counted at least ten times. CDR3 in amino acids: CASSIGTSSEQYF. The CDR3 DNA sequence: TGTGCCAGTAGTATCGGTACTAGCTCCGAGCAGTACTTC. The chain uses TRBV19 and TRBJ2-7; D might be TRBD2 (6 bases). Germline V gene data show CDR1 as LNHDA and CDR2 as SQIVND (reference sequence). CDR3 length equals 13 residues. V lost 3 bases to trimming and J lost 6 bases, with 12 bases between them.

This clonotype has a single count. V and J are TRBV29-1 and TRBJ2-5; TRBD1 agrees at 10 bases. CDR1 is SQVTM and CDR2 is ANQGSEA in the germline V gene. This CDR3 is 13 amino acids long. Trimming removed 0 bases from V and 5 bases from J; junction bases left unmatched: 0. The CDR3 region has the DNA TGCAGCGTTGAAGAGGGACAGGGGGAGACCCAGTACTTC. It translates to CSVEEGQGETQYF. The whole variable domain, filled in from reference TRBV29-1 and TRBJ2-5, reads SAVISQKPSRDICQRGTSLTIQCQVDSQVTMMFWYRQQPGQSLTLIATANQGSEATYESGFVIDKFPISRPNLTFSTLTVSNMSPEDSSIYLCSVEEGQGETQYFGPGTRLLVL.

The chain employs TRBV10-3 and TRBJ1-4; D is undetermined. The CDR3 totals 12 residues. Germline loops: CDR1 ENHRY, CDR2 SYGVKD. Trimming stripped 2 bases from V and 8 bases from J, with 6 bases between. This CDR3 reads CAISEDSEKLFF. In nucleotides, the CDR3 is TGTGCCATCAGTGAGGACTCGGAAAAACTGTTTTTT.

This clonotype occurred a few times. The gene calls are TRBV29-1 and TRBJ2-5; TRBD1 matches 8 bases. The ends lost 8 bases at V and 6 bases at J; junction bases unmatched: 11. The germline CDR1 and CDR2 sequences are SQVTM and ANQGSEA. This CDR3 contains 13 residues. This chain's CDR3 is CSILTGDVKTQYF. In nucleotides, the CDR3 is TGCAGCATCCTGACAGGGGATGTAAAGACCCAGTACTTC.

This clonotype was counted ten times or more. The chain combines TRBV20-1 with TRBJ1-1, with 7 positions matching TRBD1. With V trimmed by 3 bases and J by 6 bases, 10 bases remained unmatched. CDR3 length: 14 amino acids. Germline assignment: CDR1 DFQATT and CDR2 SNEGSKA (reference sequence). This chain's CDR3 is CSASHDRAGAEAFF. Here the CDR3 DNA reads TGCAGTGCTAGTCACGACAGGGCAGGCGCTGAAGCTTTCTTT.

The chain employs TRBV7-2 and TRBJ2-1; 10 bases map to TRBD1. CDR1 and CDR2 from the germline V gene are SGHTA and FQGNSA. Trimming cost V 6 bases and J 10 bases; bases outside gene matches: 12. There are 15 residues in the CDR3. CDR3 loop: CASRRPGQGPPEQFF. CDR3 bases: TGTGCCAGCAGGCGTCCGGGACAGGGGCCTCCAGAGCAGTTCTTC.

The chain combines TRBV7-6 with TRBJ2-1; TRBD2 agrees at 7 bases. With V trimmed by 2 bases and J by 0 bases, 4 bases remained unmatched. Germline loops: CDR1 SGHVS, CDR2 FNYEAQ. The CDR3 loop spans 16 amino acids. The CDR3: CASSLQLASSYNEQFF. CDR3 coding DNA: TGTGCCAGCAGCTTACAACTAGCGAGCTCCTACAATGAGCAGTTCTTC.

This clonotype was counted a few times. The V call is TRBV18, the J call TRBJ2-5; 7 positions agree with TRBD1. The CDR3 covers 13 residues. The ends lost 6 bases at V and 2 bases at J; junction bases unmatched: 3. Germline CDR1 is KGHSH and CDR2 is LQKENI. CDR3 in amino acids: CASSGTVQETQYF. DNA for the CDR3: TGTGCCAGCTCCGGGACAGTACAAGAGACCCAGTACTTC.